Sequencing of this T cell receptor beta chain was carried out in a study of CD8 T cells in Susac syndrome. RNA amounts of about 0.5 to 1 ug underwent reverse transcription with random hexamers. It was immunoSEQ multiplex PCR that amplified TCR beta CDR3 across 54 Vbeta and 13 Jbeta. One entry per CDR3 protein results from TCRdb running MiXCR on the immunoSEQ multiplex PCR reads. The sample includes 150,000 to 200,000 distinct CDR3 sequences, more than 90% of them seen just once. The multiple sclerosis controls were treatment-naive patients with relapsing-remitting disease that was stable or active. CD8+ and CD4+ T cells were negatively isolated; TEMRA cells were FACS-enriched. This CDR3 region has 13 residues. Germline loops: CDR1 GTSNPN, CDR2 SVGIG (reference sequence). The junction had 8 bases not matched to a gene; V was cut back by 5 bases and J by 7 bases.

This sequence originates from a human donor with multiple sclerosis. What was sequenced was CD4+ T cells from PBMCs. The J gene is TRBJ1-5, the V gene TRBV30; TRBD1 matches 7 bases. CDR3 in amino acids: CAWDRARGQPQHF. The CDR3 DNA reads TGTGCCTGGGACAGGGCGCGGGGGCAGCCCCAGCATTTT.